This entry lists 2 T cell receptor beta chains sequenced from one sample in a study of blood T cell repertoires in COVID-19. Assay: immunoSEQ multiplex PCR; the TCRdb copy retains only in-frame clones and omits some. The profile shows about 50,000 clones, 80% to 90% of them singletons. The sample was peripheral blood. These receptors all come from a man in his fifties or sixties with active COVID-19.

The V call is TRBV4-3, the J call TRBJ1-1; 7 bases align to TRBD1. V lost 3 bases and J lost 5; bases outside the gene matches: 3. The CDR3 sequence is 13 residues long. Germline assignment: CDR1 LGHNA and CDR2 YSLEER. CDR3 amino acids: CASSQQQGTEAFF. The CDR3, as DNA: TGCGCCAGCAGCCAGCAACAGGGGACTGAAGCTTTCTTT.

DNA for the CDR3: TGCGCCAGCAGTGAGCCAGGGACAGGCCTCTACCGGCAGTACTTC. It specifies CASSEPGTGLYRQYF. The chain couples TRBV10-1 to TRBJ2-7; 8 bases line up with TRBD1. Losses at the gene ends were 2 bases for V and 9 bases for J; bases not matched to a gene: 12. CDR1 and CDR2 from the germline V gene are WNHNN and SYGVQD (reference sequence). The CDR3 has 15 amino acids.